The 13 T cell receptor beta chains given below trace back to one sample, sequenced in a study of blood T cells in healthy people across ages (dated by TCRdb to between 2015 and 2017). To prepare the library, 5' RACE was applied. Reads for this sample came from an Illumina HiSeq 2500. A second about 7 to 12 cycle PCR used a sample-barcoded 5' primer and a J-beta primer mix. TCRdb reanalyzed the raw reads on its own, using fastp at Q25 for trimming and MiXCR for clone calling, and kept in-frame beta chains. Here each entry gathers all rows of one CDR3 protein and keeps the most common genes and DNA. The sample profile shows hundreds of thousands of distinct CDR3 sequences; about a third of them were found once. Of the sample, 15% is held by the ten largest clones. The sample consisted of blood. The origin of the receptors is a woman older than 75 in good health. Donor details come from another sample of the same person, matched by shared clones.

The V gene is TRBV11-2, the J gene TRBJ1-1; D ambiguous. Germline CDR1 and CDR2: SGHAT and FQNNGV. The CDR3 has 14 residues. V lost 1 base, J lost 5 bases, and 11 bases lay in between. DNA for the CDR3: TGTGCCAGCAGCTTAGTGGAAAGGAAAACTGAAGCTTTCTTT. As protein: CASSLVERKTEAFF.

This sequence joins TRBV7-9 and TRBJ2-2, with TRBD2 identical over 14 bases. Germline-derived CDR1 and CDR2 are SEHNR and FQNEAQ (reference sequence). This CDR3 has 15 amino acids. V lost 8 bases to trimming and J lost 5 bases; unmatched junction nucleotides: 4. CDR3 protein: CASGLAGGSTGELFF. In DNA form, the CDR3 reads TGTGCCAGCGGACTAGCGGGGGGTTCGACCGGGGAGCTGTTTTTT.

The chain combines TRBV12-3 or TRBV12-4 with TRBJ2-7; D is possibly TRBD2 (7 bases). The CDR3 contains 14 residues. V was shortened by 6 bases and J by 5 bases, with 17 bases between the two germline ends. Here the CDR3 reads CASRTRGGANEQYF. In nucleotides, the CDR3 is TGTGCCAGCAGGACTAGAGGGGGGGCGAACGAGCAGTACTTC.

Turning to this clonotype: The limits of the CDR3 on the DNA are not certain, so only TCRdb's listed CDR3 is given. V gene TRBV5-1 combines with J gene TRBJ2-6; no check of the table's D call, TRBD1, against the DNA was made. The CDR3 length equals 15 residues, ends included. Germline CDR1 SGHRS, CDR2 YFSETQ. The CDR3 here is CASSLVGEGTNVRTF.

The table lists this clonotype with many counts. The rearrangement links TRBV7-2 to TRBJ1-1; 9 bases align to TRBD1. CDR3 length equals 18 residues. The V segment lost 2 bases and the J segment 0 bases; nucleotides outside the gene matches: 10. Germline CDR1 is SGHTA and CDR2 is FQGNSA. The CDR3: CASSLRAGTGTLNTEAFF. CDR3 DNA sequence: TGTGCCAGCAGCTTAAGAGCCGGGACAGGGACCTTGAACACTGAAGCTTTCTTT.

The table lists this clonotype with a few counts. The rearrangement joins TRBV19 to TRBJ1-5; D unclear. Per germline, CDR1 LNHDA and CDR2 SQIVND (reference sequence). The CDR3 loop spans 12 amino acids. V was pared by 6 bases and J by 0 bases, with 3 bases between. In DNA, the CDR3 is TGTGCCAGTAGCGATAGCAATCAGCCCCAGCATTTT. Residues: CASSDSNQPQHF.

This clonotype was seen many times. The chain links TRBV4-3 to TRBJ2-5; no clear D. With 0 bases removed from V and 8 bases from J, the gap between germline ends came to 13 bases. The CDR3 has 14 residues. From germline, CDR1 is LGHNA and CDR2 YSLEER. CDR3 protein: CASSQDSGLGTQYF. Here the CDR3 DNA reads TGCGCCAGCAGCCAAGATTCTGGGTTGGGAACCCAGTACTTC.

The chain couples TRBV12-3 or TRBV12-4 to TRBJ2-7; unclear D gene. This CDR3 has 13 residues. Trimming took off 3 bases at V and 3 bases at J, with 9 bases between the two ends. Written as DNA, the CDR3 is TGTGCCAGCAGTTTCAACACCTTCTACGAGCAGTACTTC. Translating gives CASSFNTFYEQYF.

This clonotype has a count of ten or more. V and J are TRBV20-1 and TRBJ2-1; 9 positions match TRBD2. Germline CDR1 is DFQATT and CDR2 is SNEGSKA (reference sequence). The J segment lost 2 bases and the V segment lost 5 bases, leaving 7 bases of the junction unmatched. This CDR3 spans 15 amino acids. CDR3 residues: CSAGNSGGPYNEQFF. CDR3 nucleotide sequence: TGCAGTGCTGGGAATAGCGGGGGCCCCTACAATGAGCAGTTCTTC.

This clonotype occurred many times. The CDR3 spells CASTGVMGEQYF. The CDR3 coding sequence is TGTGCCAGCACTGGGGTTATGGGCGAGCAGTACTTC. This chain joins TRBV28 and TRBJ2-7; D remains unclear. The CDR3 has 12 amino acids. V gave up 7 bases and J gave up 6 bases, with 13 bases separating them. Germline-derived CDR1 and CDR2 are MDHEN and SYDVKM.

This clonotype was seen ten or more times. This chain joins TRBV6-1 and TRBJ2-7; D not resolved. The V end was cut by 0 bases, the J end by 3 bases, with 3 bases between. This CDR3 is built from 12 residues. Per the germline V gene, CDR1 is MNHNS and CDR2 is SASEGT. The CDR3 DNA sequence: TGTGCCAGCAGTGAAGCGGACTACGAGCAGTACTTC. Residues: CASSEADYEQYF.

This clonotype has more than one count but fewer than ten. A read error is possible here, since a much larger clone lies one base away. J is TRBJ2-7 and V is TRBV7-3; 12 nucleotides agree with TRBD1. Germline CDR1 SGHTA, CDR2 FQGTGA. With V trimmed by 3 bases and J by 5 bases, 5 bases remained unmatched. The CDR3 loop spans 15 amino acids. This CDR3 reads CASSFGTGGSHEQYF. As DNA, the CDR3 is TGTGCCAGCAGCTTTGGGACAGGGGGCAGCCACGAGCAGTACTTC.

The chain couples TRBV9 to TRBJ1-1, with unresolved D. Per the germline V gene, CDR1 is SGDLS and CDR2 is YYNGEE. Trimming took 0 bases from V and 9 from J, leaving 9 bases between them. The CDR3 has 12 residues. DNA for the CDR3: TGTGCCAGCAGCGTAGAACTTGGGCAAGCTTTCTTT. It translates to CASSVELGQAFF.